The clone carrying this T cell receptor beta chain was counted between two and nine times. No antigen is known for it. The data originate from a study of T cell repertoires in cytomegalovirus infection. Study-level findings and limits: Carriage of CMV together with the relevant HLA was identifiable through cumulative public TCR beta family frequency.

Germline CDR1 is KGHDR and CDR2 is SFDVKD. J was trimmed by 8 bases and V by 0 bases; bases with no gene match: 9. CDR3 size: 17 residues. TCRdb reprocessed the reads with MiXCR, giving one entry per CDR3 protein. The top ten hold around 15% of the sample, which has roughly 990,000 distinct CDR3 sequences, roughly 30% seen once. Sequencing was performed on cultured CD8+ T cells from PBMCs, taken from culture after CMV antigen stimulation. The clonotype was recovered from a human donor in good health (CMV status not recorded). Some clones in this sample may be carry-over from other donors' samples. V usage is TRBV24-1 and J usage is TRBJ2-1; TRBD2 aligns across 10 bases. CDR3: CATSDLPGAGGPDEQFF. The CDR3 coding sequence is TGTGCCACCAGTGATTTGCCGGGAGCGGGGGGGCCGGATGAGCAGTTCTTC.